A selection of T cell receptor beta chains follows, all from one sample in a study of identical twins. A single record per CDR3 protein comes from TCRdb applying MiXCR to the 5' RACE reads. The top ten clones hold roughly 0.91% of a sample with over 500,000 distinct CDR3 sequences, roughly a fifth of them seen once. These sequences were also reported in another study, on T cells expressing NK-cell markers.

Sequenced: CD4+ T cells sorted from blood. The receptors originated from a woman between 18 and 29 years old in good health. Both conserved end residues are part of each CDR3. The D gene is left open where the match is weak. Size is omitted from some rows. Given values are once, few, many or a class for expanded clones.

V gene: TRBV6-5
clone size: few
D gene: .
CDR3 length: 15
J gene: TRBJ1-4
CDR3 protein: CASSYSATPNEKLFF
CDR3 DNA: TGTGCCAGCAGTTACTCCGCGACACCCAATGAAAAACTGTTTTTT

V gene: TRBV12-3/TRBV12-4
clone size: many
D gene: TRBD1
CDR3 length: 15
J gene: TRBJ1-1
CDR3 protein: CASRSMDRVDTEAFF
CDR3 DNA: TGTGCCAGCAGGAGCATGGACAGGGTGGACACTGAAGCTTTCTTT

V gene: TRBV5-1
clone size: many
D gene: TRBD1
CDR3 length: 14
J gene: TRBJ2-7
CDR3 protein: CASSTGQGTYEQYF
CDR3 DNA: TGCGCCAGCAGCACGGGACAGGGAACCTACGAGCAGTACTTC

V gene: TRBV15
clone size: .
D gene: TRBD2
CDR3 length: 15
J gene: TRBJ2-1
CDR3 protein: CATSTRTSGSDEQFF
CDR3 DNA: TGTGCCACCAGCACCCGGACTAGCGGGAGCGATGAGCAGTTCTTC

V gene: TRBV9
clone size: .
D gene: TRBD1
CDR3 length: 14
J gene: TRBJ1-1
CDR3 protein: CASSLRGQRTEAFF
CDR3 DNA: TGTGCCAGCAGCCTTAGGGGGCAGCGCACTGAAGCTTTCTTT

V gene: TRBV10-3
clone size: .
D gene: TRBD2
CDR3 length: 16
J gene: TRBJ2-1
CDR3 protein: CAISRSGGSSYNEQFF
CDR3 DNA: TGTGCCATCAGTCGTAGCGGGGGCAGCTCCTACAATGAGCAGTTCTTC

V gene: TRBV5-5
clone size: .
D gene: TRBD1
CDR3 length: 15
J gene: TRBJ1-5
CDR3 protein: CASSGGTGRNQPQHF
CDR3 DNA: TGTGCCAGCAGCGGGGGGACAGGGCGAAATCAGCCCCAGCATTTT

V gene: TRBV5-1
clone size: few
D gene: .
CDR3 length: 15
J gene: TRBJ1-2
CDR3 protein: CASSLGDISYDGYTF
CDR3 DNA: TGCGCCAGCAGCTTGGGGGACATTAGTTACGACGGCTACACCTTC

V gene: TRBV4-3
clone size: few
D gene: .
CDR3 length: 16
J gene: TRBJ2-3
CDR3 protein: CASSQGALGTTDTQYF
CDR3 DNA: TGCGCCAGCAGCCAAGGGGCGCTGGGGACCACAGATACGCAGTATTTT

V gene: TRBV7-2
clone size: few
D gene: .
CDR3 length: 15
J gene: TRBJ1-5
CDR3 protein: CASSLDGGQLTAQHF
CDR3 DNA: TGTGCCAGCAGCCTGGACGGGGGCCAGTTGACAGCCCAGCATTTT

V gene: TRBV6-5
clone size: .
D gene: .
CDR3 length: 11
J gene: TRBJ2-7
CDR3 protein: CASSSTGEQYF
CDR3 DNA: TGTGCCAGCAGTTCGACAGGCGAGCAGTACTTC

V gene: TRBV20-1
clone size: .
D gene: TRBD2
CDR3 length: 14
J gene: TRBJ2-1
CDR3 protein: CSAQWAGGGNEQFF
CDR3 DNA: TGCAGTGCCCAATGGGCGGGGGGGGGTAATGAGCAGTTCTTC

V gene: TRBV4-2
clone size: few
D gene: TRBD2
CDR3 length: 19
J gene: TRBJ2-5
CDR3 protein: CASSLKQTLGTSFPETQYF
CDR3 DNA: TGTGCCAGCAGCCTCAAACAAACCCTAGGGACTAGCTTCCCAGAGACCCAGTACTTC

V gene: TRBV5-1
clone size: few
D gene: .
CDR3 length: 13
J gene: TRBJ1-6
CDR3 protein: CASSLMIDSPLHF
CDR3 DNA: TGCGCCAGCAGCTTGATGATCGACTCACCCCTCCACTTT

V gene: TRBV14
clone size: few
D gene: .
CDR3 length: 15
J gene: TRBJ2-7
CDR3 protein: CASSQDLARWYEQYF
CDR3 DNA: TGTGCCAGCAGCCAAGATCTGGCCAGATGGTACGAGCAGTACTTC

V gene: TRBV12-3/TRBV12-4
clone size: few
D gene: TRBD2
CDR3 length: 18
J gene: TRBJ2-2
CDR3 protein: CASSLPGLAGGLAGELFF
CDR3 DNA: TGTGCCAGCAGCCTTCCGGGACTAGCGGGGGGTTTGGCCGGGGAGCTGTTTTTT

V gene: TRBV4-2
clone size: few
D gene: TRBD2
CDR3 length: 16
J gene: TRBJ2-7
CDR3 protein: CASSQVLTSGPYEQYF
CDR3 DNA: TGTGCCAGCAGCCAAGTTCTGACTAGCGGACCCTACGAGCAGTACTTC

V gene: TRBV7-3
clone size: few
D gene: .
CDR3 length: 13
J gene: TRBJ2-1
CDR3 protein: CASSLRVDNEQFF
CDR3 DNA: TGTGCCAGCAGCCTCAGGGTCGACAATGAGCAGTTCTTC

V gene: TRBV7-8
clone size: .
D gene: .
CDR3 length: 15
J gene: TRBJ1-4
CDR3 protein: CASSPRWGVNEKLFF
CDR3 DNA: TGTGCCAGCAGCCCGCGTTGGGGGGTTAATGAAAAACTGTTTTTT

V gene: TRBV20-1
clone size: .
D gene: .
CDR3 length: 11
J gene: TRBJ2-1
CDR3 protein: CSAQSYNEQFF
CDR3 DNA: TGCAGTGCTCAGTCCTACAATGAGCAGTTCTTC

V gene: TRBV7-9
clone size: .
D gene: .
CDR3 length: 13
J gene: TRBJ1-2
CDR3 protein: CASSFSVPGGYTF
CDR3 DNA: TGTGCCAGCAGCTTTTCTGTTCCCGGTGGCTACACCTTC

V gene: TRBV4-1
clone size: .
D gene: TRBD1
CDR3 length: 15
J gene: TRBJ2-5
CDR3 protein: CASSHDRGRWETQYF
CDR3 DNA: TGCGCCAGCAGCCATGACAGGGGGCGCTGGGAGACCCAGTACTTC

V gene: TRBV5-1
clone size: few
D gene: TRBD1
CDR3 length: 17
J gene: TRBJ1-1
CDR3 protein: CASTRTGTGGGRTEAFF
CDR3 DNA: TGCGCCAGCACCAGAACCGGGACAGGGGGCGGGCGTACTGAAGCTTTCTTT

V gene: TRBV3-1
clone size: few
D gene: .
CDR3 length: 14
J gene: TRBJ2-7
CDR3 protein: CASSQAWQGIAQYF
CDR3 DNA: TGTGCCAGCAGCCAAGCGTGGCAGGGGATCGCGCAGTACTTC

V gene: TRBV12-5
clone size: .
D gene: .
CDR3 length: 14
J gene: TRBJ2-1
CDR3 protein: CASLRTELYNEQFF
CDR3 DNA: TGTGCTAGTTTACGAACAGAGCTTTACAATGAGCAGTTCTTC

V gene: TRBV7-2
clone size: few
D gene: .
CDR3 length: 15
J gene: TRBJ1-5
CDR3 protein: CASSPGRTNNQPQHF
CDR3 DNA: TGTGCCAGCAGCCCGGGACGGACTAATAATCAGCCCCAGCATTTT

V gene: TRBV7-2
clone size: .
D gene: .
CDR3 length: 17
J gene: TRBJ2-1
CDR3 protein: CASSLVGTPLTYNEQFF
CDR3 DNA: TGTGCCAGCAGCTTAGTCGGGACACCATTGACCTACAATGAGCAGTTCTTC

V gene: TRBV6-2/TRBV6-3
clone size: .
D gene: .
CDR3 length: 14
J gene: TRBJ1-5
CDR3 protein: CASSSARFYQPQHF
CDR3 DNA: TGTGCCAGCAGTTCGGCCAGATTCTATCAGCCCCAGCATTTT

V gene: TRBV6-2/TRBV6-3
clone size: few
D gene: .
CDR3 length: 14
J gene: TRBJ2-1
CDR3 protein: CASNHRYANNEQFF
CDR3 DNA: TGTGCCAGCAACCACAGGTACGCTAACAATGAGCAGTTCTTC

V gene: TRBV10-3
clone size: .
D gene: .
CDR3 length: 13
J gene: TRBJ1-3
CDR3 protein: CAIIKENQDTIYF
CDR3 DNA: TGTGCCATCATTAAGGAGAATCAGGACACCATATATTTT

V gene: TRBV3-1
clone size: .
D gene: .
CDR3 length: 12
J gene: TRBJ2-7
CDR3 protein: CASSHLRYEQYF
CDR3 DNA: TGTGCCAGCAGCCACCTTCGGTACGAGCAGTACTTC

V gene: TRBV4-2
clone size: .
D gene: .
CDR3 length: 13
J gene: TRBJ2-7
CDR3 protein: CASSQRESYEQYF
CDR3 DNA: TGTGCCAGCAGCCAAAGGGAGTCCTACGAGCAGTACTTC

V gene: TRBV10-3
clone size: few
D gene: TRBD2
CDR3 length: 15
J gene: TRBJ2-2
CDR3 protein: CAISRIAGDTGELFF
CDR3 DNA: TGTGCCATCAGCCGAATAGCGGGAGACACCGGGGAGCTGTTTTTT

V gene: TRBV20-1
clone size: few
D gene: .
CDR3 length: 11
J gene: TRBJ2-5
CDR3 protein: CSAREVQTQYF
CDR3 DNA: TGCAGTGCTAGAGAGGTACAGACCCAGTACTTC

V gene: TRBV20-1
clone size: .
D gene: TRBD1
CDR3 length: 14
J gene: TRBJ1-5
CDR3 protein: CSARLGQDNQPQHF
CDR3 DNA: TGCAGTGCACGCCTGGGACAGGACAATCAGCCCCAGCATTTT

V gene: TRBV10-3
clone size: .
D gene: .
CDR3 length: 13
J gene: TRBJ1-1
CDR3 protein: CAISLVPESEAFF
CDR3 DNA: TGTGCCATCAGTCTAGTGCCAGAGTCTGAAGCTTTCTTT

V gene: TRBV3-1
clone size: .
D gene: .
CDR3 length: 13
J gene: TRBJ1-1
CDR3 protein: CASSLRRQTEAFF
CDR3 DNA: TGTGCCAGCAGCCTACGAAGACAGACTGAAGCTTTCTTT

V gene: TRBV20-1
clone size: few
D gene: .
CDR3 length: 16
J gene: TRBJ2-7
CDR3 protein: CSAGDPSGLGAYEQYF
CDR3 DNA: TGCAGTGCTGGGGACCCTTCAGGGCTTGGTGCCTACGAGCAGTACTTC

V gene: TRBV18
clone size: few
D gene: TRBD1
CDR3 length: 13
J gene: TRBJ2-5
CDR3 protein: CASSPFGQGDQYF
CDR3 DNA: TGTGCCAGCTCACCATTCGGGCAGGGGGACCAGTACTTC

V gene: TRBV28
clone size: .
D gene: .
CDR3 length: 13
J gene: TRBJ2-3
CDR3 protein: CASSSGDTDTQYF
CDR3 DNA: TGTGCCAGCAGTAGTGGAGACACAGATACGCAGTATTTT